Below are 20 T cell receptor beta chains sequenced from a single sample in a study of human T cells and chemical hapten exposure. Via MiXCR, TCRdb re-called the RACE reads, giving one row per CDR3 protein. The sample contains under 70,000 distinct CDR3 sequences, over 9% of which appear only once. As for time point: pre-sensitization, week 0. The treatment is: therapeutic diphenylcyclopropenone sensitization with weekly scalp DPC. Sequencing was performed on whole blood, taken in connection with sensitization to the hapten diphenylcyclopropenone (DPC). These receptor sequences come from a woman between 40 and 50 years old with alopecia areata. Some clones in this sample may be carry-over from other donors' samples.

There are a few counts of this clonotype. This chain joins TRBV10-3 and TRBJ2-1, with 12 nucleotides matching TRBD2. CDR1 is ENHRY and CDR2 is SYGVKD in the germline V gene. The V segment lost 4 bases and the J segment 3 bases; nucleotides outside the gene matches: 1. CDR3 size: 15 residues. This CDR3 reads CAISGTSGNYNEQFF. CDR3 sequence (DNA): TGTGCCATCAGTGGGACTAGCGGGAACTACAATGAGCAGTTCTTC.

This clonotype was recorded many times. CDR3 DNA sequence: TGTGCTGACCAGAAACCCGAGAGGCTGACACAAGAGACCCAGTACTTC. Translating gives CADQKPERLTQETQYF. This chain links TRBV7-8 with TRBJ2-5; D uncertain. Germline assignment: CDR1 SGHVS and CDR2 FQNEAQ. CDR3 size: 16 residues.

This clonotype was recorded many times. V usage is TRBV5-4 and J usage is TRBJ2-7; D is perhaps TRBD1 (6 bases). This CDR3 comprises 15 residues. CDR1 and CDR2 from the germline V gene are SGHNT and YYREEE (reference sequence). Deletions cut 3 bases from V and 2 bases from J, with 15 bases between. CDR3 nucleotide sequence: TGTGCCAGCAGCTCCGGTAAGGGGACACCCTACGAGCAGTACTTC. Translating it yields CASSSGKGTPYEQYF. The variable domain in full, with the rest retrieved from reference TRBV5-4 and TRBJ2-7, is ETGVTQSPTHLIKTRGQQVTLRCSSQSGHNTVSWYQQALGQGPQFIFQYYREEENGRGNFPPRFSGLQFPNYSSELNVNALELDDSALYLCASSSGKGTPYEQYFGPGTRLTVT.

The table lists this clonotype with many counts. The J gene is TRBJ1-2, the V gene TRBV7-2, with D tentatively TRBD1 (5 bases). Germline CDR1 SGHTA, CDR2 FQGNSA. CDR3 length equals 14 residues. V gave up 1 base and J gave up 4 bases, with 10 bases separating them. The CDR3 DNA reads TGTGCCAGCAGCTTAGATTCAGGGCCCTATGGCTACACCTTC. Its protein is CASSLDSGPYGYTF.

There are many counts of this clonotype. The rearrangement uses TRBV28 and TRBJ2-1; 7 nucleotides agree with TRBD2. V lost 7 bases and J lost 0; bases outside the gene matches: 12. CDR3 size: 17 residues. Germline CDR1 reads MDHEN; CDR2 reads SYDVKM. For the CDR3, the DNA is TGTGCCAGCACCTTCCCAGCGGGGCTCAGCTCCTACAATGAGCAGTTCTTC. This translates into CASTFPAGLSSYNEQFF.

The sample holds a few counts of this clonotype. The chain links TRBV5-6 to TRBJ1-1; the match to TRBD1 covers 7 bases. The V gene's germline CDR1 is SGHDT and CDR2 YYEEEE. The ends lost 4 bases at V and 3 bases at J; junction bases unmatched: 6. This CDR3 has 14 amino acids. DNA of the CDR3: TGTGCCAGCAGCCTGGGACAGACGGACACTGAAGCTTTCTTT. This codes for CASSLGQTDTEAFF.

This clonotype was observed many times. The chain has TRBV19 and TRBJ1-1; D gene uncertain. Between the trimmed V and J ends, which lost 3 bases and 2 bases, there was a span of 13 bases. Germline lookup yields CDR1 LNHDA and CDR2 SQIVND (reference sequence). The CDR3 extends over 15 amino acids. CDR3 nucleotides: TGTGCCAGTAGTATCCCCATCTCAGGCAACACTGAAGCTTTCTTT. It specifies CASSIPISGNTEAFF.

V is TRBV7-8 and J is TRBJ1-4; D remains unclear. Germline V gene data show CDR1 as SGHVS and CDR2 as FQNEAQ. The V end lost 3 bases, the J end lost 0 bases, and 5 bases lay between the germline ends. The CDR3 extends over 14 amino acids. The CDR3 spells CASSFMTTNEKLFF. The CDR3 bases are TGTGCCAGCAGCTTCATGACAACTAATGAAAAACTGTTTTTT.

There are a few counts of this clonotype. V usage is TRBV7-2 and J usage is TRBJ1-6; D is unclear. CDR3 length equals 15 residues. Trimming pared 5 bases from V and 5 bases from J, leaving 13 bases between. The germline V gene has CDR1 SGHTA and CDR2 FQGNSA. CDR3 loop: CASSPTADNNSPLHF. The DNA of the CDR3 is TGTGCCAGCAGCCCGACCGCCGACAATAATTCACCCCTCCACTTT.

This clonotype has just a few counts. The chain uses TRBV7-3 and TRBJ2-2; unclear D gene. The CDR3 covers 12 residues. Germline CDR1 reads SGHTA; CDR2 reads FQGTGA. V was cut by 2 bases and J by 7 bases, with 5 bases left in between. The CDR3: CASSLGSGELFF. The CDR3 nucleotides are TGTGCCAGCAGCTTAGGTAGCGGGGAGCTGTTTTTT.

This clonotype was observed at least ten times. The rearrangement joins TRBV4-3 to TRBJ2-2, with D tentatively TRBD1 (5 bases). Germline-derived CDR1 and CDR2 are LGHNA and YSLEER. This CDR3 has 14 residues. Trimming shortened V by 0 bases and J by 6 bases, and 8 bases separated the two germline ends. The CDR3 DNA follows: TGCGCCAGCAGCCAAGACCAACAGGCCGGGGAGCTGTTTTTT. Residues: CASSQDQQAGELFF.

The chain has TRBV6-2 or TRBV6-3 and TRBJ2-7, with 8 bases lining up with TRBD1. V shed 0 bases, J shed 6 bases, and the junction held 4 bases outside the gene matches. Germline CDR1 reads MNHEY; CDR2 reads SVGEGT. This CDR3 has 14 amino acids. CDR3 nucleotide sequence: TGTGCCAGCAGTTACTCGGACAGGGTGGGCGAGCAGTACTTC. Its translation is CASSYSDRVGEQYF.

CDR3: CASSRLQGDYGYTF. The DNA of the CDR3 is TGTGCCAGCTCACGATTACAGGGAGACTATGGCTACACCTTC. V usage is TRBV18 and J usage is TRBJ1-2, with D possibly being TRBD1 (6 bases). The germline V gene has CDR1 KGHSH and CDR2 LQKENI. The V end was cut by 4 bases, the J end by 3 bases, with 12 bases between. The CDR3 extends over 14 amino acids.

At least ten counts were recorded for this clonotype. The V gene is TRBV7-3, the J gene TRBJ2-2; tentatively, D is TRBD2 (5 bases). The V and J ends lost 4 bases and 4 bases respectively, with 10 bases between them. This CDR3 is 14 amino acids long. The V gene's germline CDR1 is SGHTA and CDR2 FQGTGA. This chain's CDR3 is CASSSAGGTGELFF. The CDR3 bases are TGTGCCAGCAGCTCCGCGGGTGGCACCGGGGAGCTGTTTTTT.

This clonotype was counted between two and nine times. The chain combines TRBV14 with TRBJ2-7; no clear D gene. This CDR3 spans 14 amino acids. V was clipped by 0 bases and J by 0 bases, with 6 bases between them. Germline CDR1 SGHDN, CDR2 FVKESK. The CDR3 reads CASSQDSLSYEQYF. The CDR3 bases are TGTGCCAGCAGCCAAGACAGCCTCTCCTACGAGCAGTACTTC.

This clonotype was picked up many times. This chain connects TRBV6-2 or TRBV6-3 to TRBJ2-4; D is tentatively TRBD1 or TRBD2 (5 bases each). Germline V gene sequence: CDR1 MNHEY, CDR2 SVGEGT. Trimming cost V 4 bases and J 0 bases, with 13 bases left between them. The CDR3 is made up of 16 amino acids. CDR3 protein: CASSSRDPLAKNIQYF. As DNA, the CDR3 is TGTGCCAGCAGTTCCCGGGACCCACTAGCCAAAAACATTCAGTACTTC.

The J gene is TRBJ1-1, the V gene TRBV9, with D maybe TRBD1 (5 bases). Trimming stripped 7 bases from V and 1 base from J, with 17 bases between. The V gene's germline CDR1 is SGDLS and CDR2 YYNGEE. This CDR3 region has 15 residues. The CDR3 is CASDRTGQGNTEAFF. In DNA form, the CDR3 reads TGTGCCAGCGACCGAACCGGGCAGGGGAACACTGAAGCTTTCTTT.

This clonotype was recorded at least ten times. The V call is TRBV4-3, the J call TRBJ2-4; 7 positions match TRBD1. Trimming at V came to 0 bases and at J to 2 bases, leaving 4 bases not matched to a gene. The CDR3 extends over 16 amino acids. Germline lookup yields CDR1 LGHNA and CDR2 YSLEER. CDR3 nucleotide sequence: TGCGCCAGCAGCCAAGAGGCGGACAGGCCCAAAAACATTCAGTACTTC. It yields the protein CASSQEADRPKNIQYF.

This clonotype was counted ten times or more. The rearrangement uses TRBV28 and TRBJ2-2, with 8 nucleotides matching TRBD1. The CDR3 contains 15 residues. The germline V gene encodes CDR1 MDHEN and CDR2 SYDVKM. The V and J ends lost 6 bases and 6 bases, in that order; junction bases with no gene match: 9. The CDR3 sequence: CASRRTGHDPGELFF. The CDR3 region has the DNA TGTGCCAGCAGGCGGACAGGGCATGATCCCGGGGAGCTGTTTTTT.

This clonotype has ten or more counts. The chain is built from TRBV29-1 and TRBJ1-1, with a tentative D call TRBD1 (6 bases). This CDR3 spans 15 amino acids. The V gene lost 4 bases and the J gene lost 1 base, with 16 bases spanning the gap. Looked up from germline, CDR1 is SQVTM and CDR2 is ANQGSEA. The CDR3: CSVAPLGAPNTEAFF. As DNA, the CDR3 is TGCAGCGTTGCCCCGTTGGGGGCGCCGAACACTGAAGCTTTCTTT. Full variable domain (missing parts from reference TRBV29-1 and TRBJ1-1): SAVISQKPSRDICQRGTSLTIQCQVDSQVTMMFWYRQQPGQSLTLIATANQGSEATYESGFVIDKFPISRPNLTFSTLTVSNMSPEDSSIYLCSVAPLGAPNTEAFFGQGTRLTVV.